This entry is about one T cell receptor (beta chain). This specimen belongs to a study of patients and donors after allogeneic stem cell transplantation. TCRdb independently ran MiXCR on the RT-PCR reads; one entry per CDR3 protein. The table includes roughly 940,000 distinct CDR3 sequences, about a sixth detected once. V was cut by 6 bases and J by 7 bases, with 25 bases left in between. Germline V gene sequence: CDR1 DFQATT, CDR2 SNEGSKA (reference sequence). The length of the CDR3 is 17 residues. This rearrangement joins TRBV20-1 to TRBJ1-6; perhaps TRBD1 as D (6 bases). The sample was blood, either unsorted or a sorted T cell fraction (not recorded which). This clonotype originated in a human donor who was either an allogeneic HSCT recipient or a stem cell or donor lymphocyte infusion donor (not recorded which). It is not recorded whose cells these are; they may come from a transplant donor. CDR3 bases: TGCAGTGCCACCCGGACAGCAAGTTCAATTACCAATTCACCCCTCCACTTT. It encodes CSATRTASSITNSPLHF.